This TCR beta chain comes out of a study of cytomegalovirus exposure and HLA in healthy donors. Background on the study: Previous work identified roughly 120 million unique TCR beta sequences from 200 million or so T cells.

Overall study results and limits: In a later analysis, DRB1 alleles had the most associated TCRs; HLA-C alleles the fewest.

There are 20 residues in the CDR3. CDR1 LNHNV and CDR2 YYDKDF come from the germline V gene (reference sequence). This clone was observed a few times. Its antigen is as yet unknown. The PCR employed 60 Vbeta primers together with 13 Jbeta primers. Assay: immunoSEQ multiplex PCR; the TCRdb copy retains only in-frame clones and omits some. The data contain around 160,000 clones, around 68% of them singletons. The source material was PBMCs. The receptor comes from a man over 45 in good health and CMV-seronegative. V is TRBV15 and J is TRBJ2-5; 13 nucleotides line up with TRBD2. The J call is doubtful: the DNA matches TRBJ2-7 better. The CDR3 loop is CATSSSVSGLAGKSSYEQYF. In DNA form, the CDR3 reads TGTGCCACCAGCAGCTCTGTGTCGGGACTAGCGGGGAAGAGCTCCTACGAGCAGTACTTC.